This T cell receptor (beta chain) was recovered during a study of identifying expanded T cells in peripheral blood. From germline, CDR1 is SGHTA and CDR2 FQGNSA. V lost 1 base, J lost 4 bases, and 11 bases lay in between. This CDR3 has 14 amino acids. Study-wide findings and caveats: Approximately two-week clone count variance significantly increased as total template count grew. Roughly 1.2 clones differed between technical replicates, versus around 15 and 19 over time.

This clone was seen only a few times. The target antigen is unknown. Collection occurred without any documented infections or immune events in donors. Profiled with immunoSEQ multiplex PCR; TCRdb holds only in-frame clones, not every one. Altogether about 58,000 clones are present, roughly 87% being singletons, with the ten largest covering roughly 3.5%. This chain connects TRBV7-2 to TRBJ2-7, with a tentative D call TRBD2 (6 bases). Sequencing was performed on blood. This clonotype was sampled from a person between 18 and 75 years old in good health. The CDR3 bases are TGTGCCAGCAGCTTAGGCGGGGCCTCTTACGAGCAGTACTTC. Translation: CASSLGGASYEQYF.